This passage covers 15 T cell receptor beta chains from one sample sequenced in a study of neurological immune-mediated disorders. TCRdb itself ran the 5' RACE reads through MiXCR, one entry per CDR3 protein. The table records tens of thousands of distinct CDR3 sequences, about 2.5% of them present only once. The sequenced material came from PBMCs. The receptors were gathered from a man over 45 with multiple sclerosis.

In its sample, this clonotype was seen many times. This rearrangement joins TRBV28 to TRBJ2-5; 9 positions match TRBD1. The CDR3 has 15 amino acids. V lost 6 bases to trimming and J lost 1 base; unmatched junction nucleotides: 6. CDR1 is MDHEN and CDR2 is SYDVKM in the germline V gene. Here the CDR3 reads CASRAGTGLQETQYF. CDR3 nucleotide sequence: TGTGCCAGCAGGGCCGGGACAGGGCTCCAAGAGACCCAGTACTTC.

This clonotype was picked up many times. The chain couples TRBV7-2 to TRBJ1-5; D gene uncertain. Trimming removed 1 base at V and 6 bases at J, with 7 bases between. The CDR3 is 13 amino acids. Germline CDR1 is SGHTA and CDR2 is FQGNSA. The CDR3 loop is CASSLERIQPQHF. The CDR3 DNA reads TGTGCCAGCAGCTTAGAACGGATTCAGCCCCAGCATTTT. The full variable domain, with the rest looked up from reference TRBV7-2 and TRBJ1-5, is GAGVSQSPSNKVTEKGKDVELRCDPISGHTALYWYRQSLGQGLEFLIYFQGNSAPDKSGLPSDRFSAERTGGSVSTLTIQRTQQEDSAVYLCASSLERIQPQHFGDGTRLSIL.

This clonotype was counted at least ten times. The chain carries TRBV20-1 and TRBJ2-5, with 11 bases that match TRBD2. CDR1 is DFQATT, CDR2 SNEGSKA, per germline (reference sequence). The CDR3 covers 15 residues. V lost 8 bases, J lost 7 bases, and 15 bases stayed unmatched. The CDR3 region has the DNA TGCAGTCCCGCGGCTAGCGGGGGGCCTTCCGGGACCCAGTACTTC. Its protein is CSPAASGGPSGTQYF.

This clonotype was observed at least ten times. The V and J genes are TRBV12-3 or TRBV12-4 and TRBJ1-6; D is ambiguous. The CDR3 is 13 amino acids. The V gene lost 5 bases and the J gene lost 10 bases, with 12 bases spanning the gap. CDR3 sequence: CASSGGIGSPLHF. DNA for the CDR3: TGTGCCAGCAGTGGAGGGATAGGGTCACCCCTCCACTTT.

This clonotype came up many times. The rearrangement joins TRBV28 to TRBJ1-2; D gene uncertain. The length of the CDR3 is 13 residues. Trimming left V 3 bases short and J 4 bases short, with 9 bases between. Germline V gene sequence: CDR1 MDHEN, CDR2 SYDVKM. DNA of the CDR3: TGTGCCAGCAGTTTCGGGCAGATCTATGGCTACACCTTC. Translated, it gives CASSFGQIYGYTF.

In its sample, this clonotype was seen many times. The chain employs TRBV6-6 and TRBJ1-5, with unresolved D. The CDR3 runs 14 residues. Germline V gene lookup returns CDR1 MNHNY and CDR2 SVGAGI (reference sequence). Trimming shortened V by 7 bases and J by 6 bases, and 16 bases separated the two germline ends. The DNA of the CDR3 is TGTGCCAGCACCTCCGCGGGGTACACTCAGCCCCAGCATTTT. Translating gives CASTSAGYTQPQHF.

Ten or more counts support this clonotype. V usage is TRBV29-1 and J usage is TRBJ2-5; 8 bases align to TRBD2. Trimming cost V 0 bases and J 5 bases; bases outside gene matches: 11. The CDR3 consists of 16 residues. CDR1 and CDR2 from the germline V gene are SQVTM and ANQGSEA. The CDR3 protein is CSVEDAAGVKRETQYF. CDR3 coding DNA: TGCAGCGTTGAAGACGCAGCGGGGGTTAAGAGGGAGACCCAGTACTTC.

This clonotype was detected many times. As DNA, the CDR3 is TGCAGTGCTAGACCGACTCTGGGCGGTAACACCGGGGAGCTGTTTTTT. Translation gives CSARPTLGGNTGELFF. The rearrangement links TRBV20-1 to TRBJ2-2; no definite D call. Trimming took off 2 bases at V and 2 bases at J, with 15 bases between the two ends. Germline assignment: CDR1 DFQATT and CDR2 SNEGSKA (reference sequence). The CDR3 sequence is 16 residues long.

Ten or more counts support this clonotype. The chain has TRBV6-5 and TRBJ1-5; D is unresolved. The CDR3 sequence is 13 residues long. Germline values: CDR1 MNHEY, CDR2 SVGAGI. Trimming left V 5 bases short and J 6 bases short, with 11 bases between. The CDR3 DNA reads TGTGCCAGCAGTCCGCCCGCGGGTCAGCCCCAGCATTTT. It yields the protein CASSPPAGQPQHF.

This clonotype occurred many times. The chain is built from TRBV5-1 and TRBJ2-7, with a possible D match to TRBD2 (5 bases). Germline CDR1 reads SGHRS; CDR2 reads YFSETQ. Trimming took off 5 bases at V and 6 bases at J, with 15 bases between the two ends. This CDR3 contains 13 residues. The CDR3 DNA reads TGCGCCAGCAGAATGGGAGCAGGACTCGAGCAGTACTTC. This gives the protein CASRMGAGLEQYF.

This clonotype showed up many times. J is TRBJ1-6 and V is TRBV20-1, with 8 bases identical to TRBD1. This CDR3 comprises 17 residues. In germline, CDR1 is DFQATT, CDR2 SNEGSKA (reference sequence). V lost 0 bases and J lost 0; bases outside the gene matches: 4. The CDR3 spells CSARELDRVSYNSPLHF. The CDR3 DNA follows: TGCAGTGCTAGAGAATTGGACAGGGTCTCCTATAATTCACCCCTCCACTTT.

This clonotype was seen ten or more times. The chain's CDR3 is CASSSGGTDTQYF. For the CDR3, the DNA is TGTGCCAGCAGTTCCGGGGGCACAGATACGCAGTATTTT. The J gene is TRBJ2-3, the V gene TRBV6-6; D possibly corresponds to TRBD2 (5 bases). Germline CDR1 MNHNY, CDR2 SVGAGI (reference sequence). The V end was cut by 4 bases, the J end by 1 base, with 6 bases between. The CDR3 contains 13 residues.

This clonotype was found many times. The rearrangement uses TRBV12-3 or TRBV12-4 and TRBJ1-1; D is uncertain. Trimming took 0 bases from V and 1 from J, leaving 6 bases between them. CDR3 length: 14 amino acids. The CDR3 protein is CASSLAAWNTEAFF. The CDR3 DNA is TGTGCCAGCAGTTTAGCGGCATGGAACACTGAAGCTTTCTTT.

This clonotype was observed at least ten times. The chain recombines TRBV20-1 with TRBJ1-5, with a possible D match to TRBD1 (5 bases). Germline CDR1 reads DFQATT; CDR2 reads SNEGSKA (reference sequence). V dropped 5 bases and J dropped 1 base, with 12 bases sitting between them. The CDR3 has 14 amino acids. CDR3 loop: CSASWDVSNQPQHF. The CDR3 DNA reads as TGCAGTGCTTCCTGGGACGTGAGCAATCAGCCCCAGCATTTT.

In this sample, this clonotype turned up many times. The chain joins TRBV13 to TRBJ1-1; the D gene is possibly TRBD1 (5 bases). V gave up 4 bases and J gave up 5 bases, with 8 bases separating them. Germline CDR1 PRHDT, CDR2 FYEKMQ (reference sequence). CDR3 length: 12 residues. Written as DNA, the CDR3 is TGTGCCAGCAGCTCGGAGGGGACTGAAGCTTTCTTT. Protein product: CASSSEGTEAFF.